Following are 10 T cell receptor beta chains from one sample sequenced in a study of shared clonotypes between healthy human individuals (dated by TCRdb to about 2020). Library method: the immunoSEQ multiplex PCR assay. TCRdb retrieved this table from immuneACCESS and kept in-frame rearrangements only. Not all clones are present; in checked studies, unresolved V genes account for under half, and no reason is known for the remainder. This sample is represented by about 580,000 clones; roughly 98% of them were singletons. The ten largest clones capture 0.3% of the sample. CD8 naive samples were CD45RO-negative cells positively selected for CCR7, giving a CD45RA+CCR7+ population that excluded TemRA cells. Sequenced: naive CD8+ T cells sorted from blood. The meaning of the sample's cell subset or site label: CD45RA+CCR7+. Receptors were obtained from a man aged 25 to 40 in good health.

The CDR3 here is CASSLSSSGSSIQYF. CDR3 coding DNA: TGTGCCAGCAGCTTATCCTCTAGCGGGAGCAGCATTCAGTACTTC. This chain connects TRBV7-8 to TRBJ2-4, with 10 bases matching TRBD2. CDR1 is SGHVS, CDR2 FQNEAQ, per germline. The CDR3 extends over 15 amino acids. Trimming cost V 2 bases and J 9 bases; bases outside gene matches: 7.

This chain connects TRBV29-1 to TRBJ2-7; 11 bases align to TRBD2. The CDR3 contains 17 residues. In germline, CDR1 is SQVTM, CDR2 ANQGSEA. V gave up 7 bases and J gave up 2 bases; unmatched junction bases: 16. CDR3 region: CSALGNKGLAGPYEQYF. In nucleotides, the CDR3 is TGCAGCGCTCTAGGGAACAAAGGACTAGCGGGCCCCTACGAGCAGTACTTC.

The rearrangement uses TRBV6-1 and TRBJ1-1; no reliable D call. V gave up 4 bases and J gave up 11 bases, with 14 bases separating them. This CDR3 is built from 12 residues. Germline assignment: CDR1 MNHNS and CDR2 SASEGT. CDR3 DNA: TGTGCCAGCAGTGGGCAAAGTCCCGGGGCTTTCTTT. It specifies CASSGQSPGAFF.

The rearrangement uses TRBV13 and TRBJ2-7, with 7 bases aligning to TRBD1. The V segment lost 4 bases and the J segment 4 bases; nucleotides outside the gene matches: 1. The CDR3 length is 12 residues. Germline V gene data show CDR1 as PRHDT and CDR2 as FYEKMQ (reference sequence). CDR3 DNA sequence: TGTGCCAGCAGCTCGGGACAGTACGAGCAGTACTTC. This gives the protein CASSSGQYEQYF. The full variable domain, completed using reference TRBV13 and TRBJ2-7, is AAGVIQSPRHLIKEKRETATLKCYPIPRHDTVYWYQQGPGQDPQFLISFYEKMQSDKGSIPDRFSAQQFSDYHSELNMSSLELGDSALYFCASSSGQYEQYFGPGTRLTVT.

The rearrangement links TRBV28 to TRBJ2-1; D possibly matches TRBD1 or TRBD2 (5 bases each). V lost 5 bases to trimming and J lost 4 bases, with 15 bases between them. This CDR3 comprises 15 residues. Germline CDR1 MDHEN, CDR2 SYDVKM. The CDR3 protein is CASSPPSGPYNEQFF. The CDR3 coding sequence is TGTGCCAGCAGTCCGCCATCGGGACCATACAATGAGCAGTTCTTC. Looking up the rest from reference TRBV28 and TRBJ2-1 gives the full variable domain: DVKVTQSSRYLVKRTGEKVFLECVQDMDHENMFWYRQDPGLGLRLIYFSYDVKMKEKGDIPEGYSVSREKKERFSLILESASTNQTSMYLCASSPPSGPYNEQFFGPGTRLTVL.

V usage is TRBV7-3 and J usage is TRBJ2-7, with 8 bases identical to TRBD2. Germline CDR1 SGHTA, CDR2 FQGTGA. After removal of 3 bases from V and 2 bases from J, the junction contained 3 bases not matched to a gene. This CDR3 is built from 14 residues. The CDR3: CASSFSAGAYEQYF. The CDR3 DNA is TGTGCCAGCAGCTTCTCAGCGGGAGCCTACGAGCAGTACTTC. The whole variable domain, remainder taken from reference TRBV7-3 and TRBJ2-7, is GAGVSQTPSNKVTEKGKYVELRCDPISGHTALYWYRQSLGQGPEFLIYFQGTGAADDSGLPNDRFFAVRPEGSVSTLKIQRTERGDSAVYLCASSFSAGAYEQYFGPGTRLTVT.

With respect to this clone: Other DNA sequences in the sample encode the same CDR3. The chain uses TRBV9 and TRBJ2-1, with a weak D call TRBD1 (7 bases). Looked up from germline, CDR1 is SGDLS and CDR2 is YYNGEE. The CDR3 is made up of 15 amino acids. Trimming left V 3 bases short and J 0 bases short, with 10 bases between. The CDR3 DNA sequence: TGTGCCAGCAGCGCAGGGGGGAGCTCCTACAATGAGCAGTTCTTC. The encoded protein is CASSAGGSSYNEQFF.

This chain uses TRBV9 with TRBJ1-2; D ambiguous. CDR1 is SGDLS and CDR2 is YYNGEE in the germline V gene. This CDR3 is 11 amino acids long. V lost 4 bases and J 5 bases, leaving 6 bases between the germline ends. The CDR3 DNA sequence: TGTGCCAGCAGCACCCGTTATGGCTACACCTTC. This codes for CASSTRYGYTF.

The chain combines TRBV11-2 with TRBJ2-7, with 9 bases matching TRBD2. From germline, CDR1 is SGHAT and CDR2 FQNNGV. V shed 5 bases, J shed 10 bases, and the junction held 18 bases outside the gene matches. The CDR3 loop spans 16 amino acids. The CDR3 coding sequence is TGTGCCAGCAGCCCGATAGCGGGAGTTAGTTTGGCCGGACAGTACTTC. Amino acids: CASSPIAGVSLAGQYF.

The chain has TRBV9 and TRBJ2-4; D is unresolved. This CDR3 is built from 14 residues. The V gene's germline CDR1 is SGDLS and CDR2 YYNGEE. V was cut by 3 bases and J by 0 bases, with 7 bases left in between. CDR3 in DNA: TGTGCCAGCAGCGCCCCAGTAGCCAAAAACATTCAGTACTTC. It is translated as CASSAPVAKNIQYF.